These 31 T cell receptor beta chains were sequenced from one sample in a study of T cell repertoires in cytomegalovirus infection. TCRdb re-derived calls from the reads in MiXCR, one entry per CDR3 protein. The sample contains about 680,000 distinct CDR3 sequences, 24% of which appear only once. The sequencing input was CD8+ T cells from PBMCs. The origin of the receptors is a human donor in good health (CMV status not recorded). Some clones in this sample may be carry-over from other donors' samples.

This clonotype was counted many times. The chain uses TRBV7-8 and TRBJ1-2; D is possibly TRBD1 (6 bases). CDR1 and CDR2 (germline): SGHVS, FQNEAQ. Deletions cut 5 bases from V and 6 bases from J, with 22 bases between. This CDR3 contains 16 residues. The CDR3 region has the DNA TGTGCCAGCAGCCAAGATCAAGGGGGGGGCGTGAATGGCTACACCTTC. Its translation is CASSQDQGGGVNGYTF.

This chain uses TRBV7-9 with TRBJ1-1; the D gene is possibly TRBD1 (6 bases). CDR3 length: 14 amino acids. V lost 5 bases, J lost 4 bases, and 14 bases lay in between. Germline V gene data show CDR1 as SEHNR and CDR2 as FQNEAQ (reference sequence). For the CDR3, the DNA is TGTGCCAGCAGCCGGGGGGGGCGTAGCACTGAAGCTTTCTTT. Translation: CASSRGGRSTEAFF.

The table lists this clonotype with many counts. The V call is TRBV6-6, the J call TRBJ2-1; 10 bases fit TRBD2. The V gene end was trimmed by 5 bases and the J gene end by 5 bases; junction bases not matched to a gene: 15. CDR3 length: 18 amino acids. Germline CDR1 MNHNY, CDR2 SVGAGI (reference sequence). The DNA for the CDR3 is TGTGCCAGCAGTGACATGATGTATTTAGCGGGGGGTAACAATGAGCAGTTCTTC. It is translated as CASSDMMYLAGGNNEQFF.

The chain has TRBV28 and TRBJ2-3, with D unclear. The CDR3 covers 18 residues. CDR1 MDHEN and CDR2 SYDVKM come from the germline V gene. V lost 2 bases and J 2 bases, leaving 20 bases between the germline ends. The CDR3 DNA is TGTGCCAGCAGTTTAGCGCTGAAGAGTCGAGTCCTCACAGATACGCAGTATTTT. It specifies CASSLALKSRVLTDTQYF.

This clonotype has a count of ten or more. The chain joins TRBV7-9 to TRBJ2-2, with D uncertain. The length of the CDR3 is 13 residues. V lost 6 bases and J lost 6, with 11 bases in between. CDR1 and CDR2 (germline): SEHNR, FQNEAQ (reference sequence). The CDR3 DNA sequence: TGTGCCAGCAGTCTTATACCGTCCGGGGAGCTGTTTTTT. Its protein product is CASSLIPSGELFF.

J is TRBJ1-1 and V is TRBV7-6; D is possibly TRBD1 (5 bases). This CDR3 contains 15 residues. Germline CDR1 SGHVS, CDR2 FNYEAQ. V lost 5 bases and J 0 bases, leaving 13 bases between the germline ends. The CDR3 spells CASSARDGMNTEAFF. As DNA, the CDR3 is TGTGCCAGCAGCGCCCGGGACGGCATGAACACTGAAGCTTTCTTT.

The CDR3 region has the DNA TGTGCCAGCAGCTTACGGGGGGGCGCAGGGGATACGCAGTATTTT. Protein product: CASSLRGGAGDTQYF. The rearrangement links TRBV13 to TRBJ2-3; 8 nucleotides match TRBD2. Per germline, CDR1 PRHDT and CDR2 FYEKMQ (reference sequence). After removal of 2 bases from V and 6 bases from J, the junction contained 7 bases not matched to a gene. This CDR3 contains 15 residues.

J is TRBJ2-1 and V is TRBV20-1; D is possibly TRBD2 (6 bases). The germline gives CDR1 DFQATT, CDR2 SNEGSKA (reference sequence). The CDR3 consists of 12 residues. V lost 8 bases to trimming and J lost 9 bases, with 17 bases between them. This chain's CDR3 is CSPPPRGVEQFF. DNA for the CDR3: TGCAGTCCACCCCCGCGGGGCGTTGAGCAGTTCTTC.

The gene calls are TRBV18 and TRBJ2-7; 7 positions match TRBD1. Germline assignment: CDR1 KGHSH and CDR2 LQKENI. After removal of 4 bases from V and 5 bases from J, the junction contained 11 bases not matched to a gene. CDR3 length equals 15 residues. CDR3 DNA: TGTGCCAGCTCACTCACCAGGGGGATGGTCGACGAGCAGTACTTC. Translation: CASSLTRGMVDEQYF.

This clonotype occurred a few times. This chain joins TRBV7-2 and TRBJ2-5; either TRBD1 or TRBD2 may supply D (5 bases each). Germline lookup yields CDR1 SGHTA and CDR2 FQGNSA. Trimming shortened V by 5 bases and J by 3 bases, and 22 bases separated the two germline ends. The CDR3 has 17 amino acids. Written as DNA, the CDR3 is TGTGCCAGCAGCGCCCTTCGAGGACCGGTGGGGGAAGAGACCCAGTACTTC. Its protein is CASSALRGPVGEETQYF.

The CDR3 DNA reads as TGCAGCGCAAGGGCCTCTGGGGCCAACGTCCTGACTTTC. It translates to CSARASGANVLTF. The chain couples TRBV29-1 to TRBJ2-6; D gene uncertain. The V end lost 7 bases, the J end lost 0 bases, and 7 bases lay between the germline ends. Germline values: CDR1 SQVTM, CDR2 ANQGSEA. CDR3 length: 13 residues.

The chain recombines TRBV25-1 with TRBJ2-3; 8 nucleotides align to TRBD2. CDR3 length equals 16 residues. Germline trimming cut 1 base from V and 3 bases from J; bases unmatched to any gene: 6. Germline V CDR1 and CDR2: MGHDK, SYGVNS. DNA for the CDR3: TGTGCCAGCAGTGAATCTCCGGGGGGGCCAACAGATACGCAGTATTTT. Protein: CASSESPGGPTDTQYF. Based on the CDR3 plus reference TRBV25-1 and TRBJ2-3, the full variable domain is EADIYQTPRYLVIGTGKKITLECSQTMGHDKMYWYQQDPGMELHLIHYSYGVNSTEKGDLSSESTVSRIRTEHFPLTLESARPSHTSQYLCASSESPGGPTDTQYFGPGTRLTVL.

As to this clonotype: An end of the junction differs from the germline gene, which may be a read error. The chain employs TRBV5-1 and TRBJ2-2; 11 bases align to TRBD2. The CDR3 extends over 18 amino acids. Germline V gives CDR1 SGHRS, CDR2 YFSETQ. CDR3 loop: CANSYTSTSGANTGELFF. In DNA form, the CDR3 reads TGCGCCAACAGCTACACCTCGACTAGCGGGGCAAACACCGGGGAGCTGTTTTTT.

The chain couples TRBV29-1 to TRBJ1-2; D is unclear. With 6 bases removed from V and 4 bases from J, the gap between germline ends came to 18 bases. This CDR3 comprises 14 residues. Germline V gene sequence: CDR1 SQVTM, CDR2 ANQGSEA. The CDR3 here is CSVPLVGRGYGYTF. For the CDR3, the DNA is TGCAGCGTGCCGTTGGTGGGAAGAGGCTATGGCTACACCTTC.

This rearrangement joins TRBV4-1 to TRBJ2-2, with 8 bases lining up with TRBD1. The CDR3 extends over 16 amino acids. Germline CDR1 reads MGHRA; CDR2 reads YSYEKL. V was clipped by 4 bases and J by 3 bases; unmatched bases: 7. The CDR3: CASSPWTGQDTGELFF. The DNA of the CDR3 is TGCGCCAGCAGCCCGTGGACAGGGCAGGACACCGGGGAGCTGTTTTTT.

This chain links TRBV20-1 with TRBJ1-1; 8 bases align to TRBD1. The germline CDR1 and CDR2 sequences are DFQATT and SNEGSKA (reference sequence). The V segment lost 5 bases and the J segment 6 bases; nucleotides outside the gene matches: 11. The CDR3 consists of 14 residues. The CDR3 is CSADFGQGSPEAFF. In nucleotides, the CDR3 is TGCAGTGCTGATTTTGGACAGGGATCGCCTGAAGCTTTCTTT.

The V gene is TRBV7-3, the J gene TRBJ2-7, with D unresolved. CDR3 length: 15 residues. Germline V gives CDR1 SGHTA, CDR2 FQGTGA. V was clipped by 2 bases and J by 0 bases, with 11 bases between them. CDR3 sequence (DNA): TGTGCCAGCAGCTTATCAGTGAACTTCTCCTACGAGCAGTACGTC. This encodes CASSLSVNFSYEQYV.

The CDR3 DNA is TGTGCCATCAACCCTAGGGCGACCCTTATCATAGATACGCAGTATTTT. Translating gives CAINPRATLIIDTQYF. This chain uses TRBV28 with TRBJ2-3; D gene ambiguous. Germline assignment: CDR1 MDHEN and CDR2 SYDVKM. This CDR3 is built from 16 residues. V dropped 10 bases and J dropped 5 bases, with 25 bases sitting between them.

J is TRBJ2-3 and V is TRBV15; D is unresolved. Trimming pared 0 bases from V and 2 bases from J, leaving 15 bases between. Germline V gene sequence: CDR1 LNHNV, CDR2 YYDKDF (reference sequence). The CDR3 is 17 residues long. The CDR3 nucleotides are TGTGCCACCAGCAGAGATCCCCCCCTGGGGTTCACAGATACGCAGTATTTT. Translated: CATSRDPPLGFTDTQYF.

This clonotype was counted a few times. In DNA, the CDR3 is TGTGCCAGCAGTTTAAGCGGGGGAGGGGATGAGCAGTTCTTC. Amino acids: CASSLSGGGDEQFF. The rearrangement links TRBV28 to TRBJ2-1, with 8 bases fitting TRBD2. The CDR3 spans 14 residues. Per germline, CDR1 MDHEN and CDR2 SYDVKM. J gave up 8 bases and V 2 bases, and 5 bases lay outside the gene matches.

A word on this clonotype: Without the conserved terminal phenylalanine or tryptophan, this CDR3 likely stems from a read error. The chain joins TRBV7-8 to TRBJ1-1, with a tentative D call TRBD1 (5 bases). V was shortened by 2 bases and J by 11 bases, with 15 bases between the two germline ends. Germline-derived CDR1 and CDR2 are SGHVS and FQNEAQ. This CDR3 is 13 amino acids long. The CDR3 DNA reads TGTGCCAGCAGCTTAAGTGGGACCGGAGCCGCTTTCCTT. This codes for CASSLSGTGAAFL.

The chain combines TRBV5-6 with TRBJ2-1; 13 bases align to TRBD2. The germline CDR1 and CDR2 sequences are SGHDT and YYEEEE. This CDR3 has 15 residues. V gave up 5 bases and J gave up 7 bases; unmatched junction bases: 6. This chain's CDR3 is CASRDGLAGVNEQFF. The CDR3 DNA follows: TGTGCCAGCAGGGACGGACTAGCGGGGGTTAATGAGCAGTTCTTC.

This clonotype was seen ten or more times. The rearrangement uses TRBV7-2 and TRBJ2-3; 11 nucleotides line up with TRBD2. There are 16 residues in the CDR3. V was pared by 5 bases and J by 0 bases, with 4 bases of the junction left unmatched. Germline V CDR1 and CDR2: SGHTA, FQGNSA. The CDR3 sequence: CASSVGTSGSTDTQYF. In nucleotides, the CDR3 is TGTGCCAGCAGCGTCGGGACTAGCGGAAGCACAGATACGCAGTATTTT.

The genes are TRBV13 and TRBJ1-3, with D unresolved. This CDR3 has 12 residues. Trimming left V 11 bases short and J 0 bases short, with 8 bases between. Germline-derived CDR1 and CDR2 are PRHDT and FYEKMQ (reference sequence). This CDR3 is CAAGVSGNTIYF. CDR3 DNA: TGTGCCGCTGGCGTCTCTGGAAACACCATATATTTT.

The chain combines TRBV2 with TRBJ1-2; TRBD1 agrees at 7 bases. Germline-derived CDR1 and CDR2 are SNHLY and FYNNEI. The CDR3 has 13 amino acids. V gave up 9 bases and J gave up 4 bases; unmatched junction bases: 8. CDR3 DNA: TGTGCCAGGCTCCAGGGGGACTTCTATGGCTACACCTTC. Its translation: CARLQGDFYGYTF.

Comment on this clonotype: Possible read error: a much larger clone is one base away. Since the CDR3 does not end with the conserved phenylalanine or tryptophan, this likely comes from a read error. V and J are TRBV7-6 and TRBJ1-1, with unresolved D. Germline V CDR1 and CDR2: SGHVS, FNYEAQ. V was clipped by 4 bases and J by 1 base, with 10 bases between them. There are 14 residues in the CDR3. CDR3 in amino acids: CASSSSQANTEAFC. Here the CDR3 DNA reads TGTGCCAGCAGCTCGAGTCAGGCGAACACTGAAGCTTTCTGT.

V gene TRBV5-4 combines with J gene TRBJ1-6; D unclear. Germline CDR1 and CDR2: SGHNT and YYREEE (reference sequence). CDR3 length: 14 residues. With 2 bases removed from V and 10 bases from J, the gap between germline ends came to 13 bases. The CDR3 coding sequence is TGTGCCAGCAGCTTCAAGGGTTTAGAGTCACCCCTCCACTTT. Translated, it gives CASSFKGLESPLHF.

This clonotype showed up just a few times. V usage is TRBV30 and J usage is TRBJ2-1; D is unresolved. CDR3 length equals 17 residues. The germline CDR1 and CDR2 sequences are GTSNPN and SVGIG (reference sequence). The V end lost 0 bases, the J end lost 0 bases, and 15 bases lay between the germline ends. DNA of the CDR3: TGTGCCTGGAGTGTACCTGGACCGCCGAGCTCCTACAATGAGCAGTTCTTC. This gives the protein CAWSVPGPPSSYNEQFF.

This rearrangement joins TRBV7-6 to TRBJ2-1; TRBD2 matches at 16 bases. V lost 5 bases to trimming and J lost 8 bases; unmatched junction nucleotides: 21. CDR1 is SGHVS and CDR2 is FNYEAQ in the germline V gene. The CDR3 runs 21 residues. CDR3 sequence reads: CASSPVPAGTSGGAFMHEQFF. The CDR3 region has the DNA TGTGCCAGCAGCCCAGTCCCTGCCGGGACTAGCGGGGGGGCCTTTATGCATGAGCAGTTCTTC. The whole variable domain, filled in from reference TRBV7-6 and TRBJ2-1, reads GAGVSQSPRYKVTKRGQDVALRCDPISGHVSLYWYRQALGQGPEFLTYFNYEAQQDKSGLPNDRFSAERPEGSISTLTIQRTEQRDSAMYRCASSPVPAGTSGGAFMHEQFFGPGTRLTVL.

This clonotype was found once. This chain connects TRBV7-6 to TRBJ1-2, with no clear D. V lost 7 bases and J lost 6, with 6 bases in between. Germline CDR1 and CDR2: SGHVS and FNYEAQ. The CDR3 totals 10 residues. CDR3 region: CASIGDGYTF. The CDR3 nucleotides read TGTGCCAGCATCGGGGATGGCTACACCTTC.

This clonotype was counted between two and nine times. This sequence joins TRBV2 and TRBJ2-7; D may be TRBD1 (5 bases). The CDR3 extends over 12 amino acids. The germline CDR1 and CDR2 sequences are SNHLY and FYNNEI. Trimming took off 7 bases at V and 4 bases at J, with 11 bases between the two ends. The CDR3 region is CASIDSRYEQYF. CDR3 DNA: TGTGCCAGCATCGACAGCAGGTACGAGCAGTACTTC.